The clone carrying this T cell receptor beta chain showed up just once. The CDR3 loop spans 15 amino acids. CDR1 is SGHRS, CDR2 YFSETQ, per germline. The V segment lost 4 bases and the J segment 6 bases; nucleotides outside the gene matches: 9. This sample was included in a study of blood T cell repertoires in COVID-19. Overall study context: From T cells, B-cell-depleted T cells, or PBMCs came the material, which was cDNA or gDNA.

Individuals drawn from under 30 US areas were about 18 to 95 years old. Clinical history as reported by participants underpinned cohort assignment. Per the original data handling: Amplification of reference gene primers provided the estimated nucleated cell counts. Measured with immunoSEQ multiplex PCR; TCRdb has only the in-frame clones, and not every one. That table furnishes V, J and clone size, whereas the DNA furnished D and trimming. The table has about 270,000 clones, 85% seen once. Sequencing used PBMCs or T cells enriched from blood (not recorded which). This receptor was obtained from a woman in her 50s with acute COVID-19. The V call is TRBV5-1, the J call TRBJ2-3; TRBD2 matches 9 bases. In DNA form, the CDR3 reads TGCGCCAGCAGCCCCATAGCGGGGGACGCGGATACGCAGTATTTT. Translation: CASSPIAGDADTQYF. Combining the CDR3 with reference TRBV5-1 and TRBJ2-3 gives the whole variable domain KAGVTQTPRYLIKTRGQQVTLSCSPISGHRSVSWYQQTPGQGLQFLFEYFSETQRNKGNFPGRFSGRQFSNSRSEMNVSTLELGDSALYLCASSPIAGDADTQYFGPGTRLTVL.